The 25 T cell receptor beta chains in this list originate from one sample, sequenced in a study of monozygotic twins with inflammatory bowel disease. From its re-call of the 5' RACE reads, TCRdb lists each CDR3 protein once, without DNA. The sample totals about 330,000 distinct CDR3 sequences. The specimen was blood. These receptors all come from a human donor with ulcerative colitis or Crohn's disease, or a healthy co-twin of an affected twin (not recorded which).

This chain uses TRBV5-1 with TRBJ2-1. The CDR3 has 15 amino acids. CDR1 and CDR2 from the germline V gene are SGHRS and YFSETQ. The CDR3 sequence: CASSLAEAPYNEQFF.

V usage is TRBV6-5 and J usage is TRBJ2-7; TCRdb picks TRBD1, but there is no DNA to check that call. The length of the CDR3 is 11 residues. In germline, CDR1 is MNHEY, CDR2 SVGAGI. CDR3 protein: CASSHRGEQYF.

V is TRBV20-1 and J is TRBJ1-5. The CDR3 spans 11 residues. Germline V lookup: CDR1 DFQATT, CDR2 SNEGSKA (reference sequence). The CDR3 reads CSASQDQPQHF.

This sequence joins TRBV6-2 or TRBV6-3 and TRBJ1-2; TCRdb names TRBD1, which stays unverified in the absence of DNA. Germline CDR1 is MNHEY and CDR2 is SVGEGT. This CDR3 contains 14 residues. The CDR3 here is CASSRTGTPNGYTF.

CDR3 sequence: CASSTPDRVYEQYF. This rearrangement joins TRBV27 to TRBJ2-7; with no DNA, the TCRdb D assignment of TRBD2 cannot be verified. The CDR3 runs 14 residues. Germline V gene sequence: CDR1 MNHEY, CDR2 SMNVEV (reference sequence).

The V call is TRBV2, the J call TRBJ1-2; the D gene TCRdb calls, TRBD1, cannot be checked with no DNA. Germline V CDR1 and CDR2: SNHLY, FYNNEI. The CDR3 contains 13 residues. This CDR3 is CASSEGAGMGYTF.

V is TRBV7-9 and J is TRBJ1-5; checking the TCRdb D call of TRBD1 is not possible without DNA. This CDR3 comprises 17 residues. CDR1 and CDR2 (germline): SEHNR, FQNEAQ (reference sequence). CDR3 sequence reads: CASSLATGDRSNQPQHF.

The rearrangement joins TRBV18 to TRBJ1-3. The germline V gene encodes CDR1 KGHSH and CDR2 LQKENI. The CDR3 is 16 residues long. CDR3 loop: CASSPRTNRSGNTIYF. Full variable domain (missing parts from reference TRBV18 and TRBJ1-3): NAGVMQNPRHLVRRRGQEARLRCSPMKGHSHVYWYRQLPEEGLKFMVYLQKENIIDESGMPKERFSAEFPKEGPSILRIQQVVRGDSAAYFCASSPRTNRSGNTIYFGEGSWLTVV.

The chain recombines TRBV20-1 with TRBJ2-7; TCRdb names TRBD1, which stays unverified in the absence of DNA. The germline V gene has CDR1 DFQATT and CDR2 SNEGSKA (reference sequence). The CDR3 is made up of 12 amino acids. The CDR3 region is CSALGVGHEQYF.

V gene TRBV5-5 combines with J gene TRBJ1-4. Germline-derived CDR1 and CDR2 are SGHKS and YYEKEE (reference sequence). The CDR3 has 15 amino acids. The CDR3 spells CASSLVAGRGEKLFF.

The J gene is TRBJ1-5, the V gene TRBV7-9; TCRdb picks TRBD1, but there is no DNA to check that call. Germline CDR1 SEHNR, CDR2 FQNEAQ (reference sequence). This CDR3 contains 16 residues. The CDR3 here is CASSFGEGTGAQPQHF.

The chain couples TRBV7-9 to TRBJ1-1. Per germline, CDR1 SEHNR and CDR2 FQNEAQ (reference sequence). CDR3 length: 12 amino acids. This CDR3 reads CASSFSPTEAFF.

V and J are TRBV5-1 and TRBJ2-1; TCRdb's assignment of TRBD1 cannot be checked, as there is no DNA. CDR1 is SGHRS, CDR2 YFSETQ, per germline. This CDR3 comprises 15 residues. CDR3 sequence: CASSLEGQGANEQFF.

The V call is TRBV6-5, the J call TRBJ2-2; absent DNA, TCRdb's TRBD1 call cannot be checked. Germline CDR1 is MNHEY and CDR2 is SVGAGI. This CDR3 is built from 17 residues. This chain's CDR3 is CASSYEGQGGDSGELFF.

The chain links TRBV6-1 to TRBJ2-5; no DNA is available, so the TRBD1 call from TCRdb remains unchecked. Germline V gene lookup returns CDR1 MNHNS and CDR2 SASEGT. The CDR3 runs 16 residues. CDR3 loop: CASSDRDRNLEETQYF.

CDR3 sequence reads: CASSEALDGTYEQYF. The chain links TRBV2 to TRBJ2-7. Looked up from germline, CDR1 is SNHLY and CDR2 is FYNNEI. The CDR3 sequence is 15 residues long.

The rearrangement joins TRBV7-9 to TRBJ1-6; as DNA is missing, the TRBD1 call by TCRdb cannot be tested. Per the germline V gene, CDR1 is SEHNR and CDR2 is FQNEAQ (reference sequence). There are 15 residues in the CDR3. The CDR3: CASSYSQGPNSPLHF.

The V call is TRBV12-3 or TRBV12-4, the J call TRBJ1-1; TCRdb's D call, TRBD1, is unchecked because there is no DNA. The CDR3 consists of 14 residues. The CDR3 sequence: CASSLGFGGTEAFF.

The J gene is TRBJ1-1, the V gene TRBV6-1. The CDR3 runs to 13 residues. CDR1 is MNHNS, CDR2 SASEGT, per germline. The CDR3 loop reads CASSEEAHTEAFF.

The chain uses TRBV3-1 and TRBJ2-2. This CDR3 spans 13 amino acids. Germline V gives CDR1 LGHDT, CDR2 YNNKEL (reference sequence). The CDR3 is CASSRLNTGELFF.

This sequence joins TRBV19 and TRBJ2-2; TCRdb lists TRBD2, though no DNA is available to test this call. CDR1 is LNHDA and CDR2 is SQIVND in the germline V gene (reference sequence). The CDR3 contains 15 residues. CDR3 residues: CASSPRGLRPGELFF.

The chain carries TRBV6-1 and TRBJ1-6; absent DNA, TCRdb's TRBD1 call cannot be checked. CDR1 is MNHNS and CDR2 is SASEGT in the germline V gene. This CDR3 region has 14 residues. CDR3 region: CASSGDRDNSPLHF.

The gene calls are TRBV25-1 and TRBJ2-4; TCRdb returns TRBD1, unconfirmable since there is no DNA. Germline assignment: CDR1 MGHDK and CDR2 SYGVNS. This CDR3 comprises 14 residues. This chain's CDR3 is CASSPQGLKNIQYF.

The chain is built from TRBV5-4 and TRBJ2-2; TCRdb lists TRBD1, though no DNA is available to test this call. The CDR3 is 16 residues long. Germline V gene sequence: CDR1 SGHNT, CDR2 YYREEE (reference sequence). This chain's CDR3 is CASSFRGSGNTGELFF.

The gene calls are TRBV20-1 and TRBJ1-2; TCRdb gives TRBD1 as the D gene, but with no DNA this cannot be confirmed. This CDR3 is built from 20 residues. CDR1 and CDR2 (germline): DFQATT, SNEGSKA (reference sequence). CDR3 sequence: CSARGGAGGGARGQGNGYTF.